Listed here is a single T cell receptor beta chain. This clone came up once. Its antigen remains undetermined. Base-call qualities are not available, and no considerably larger clone is one nucleotide away. The V end gives up 6 bases and the J end 2 bases, leaving 6 bases in the junction not matched to a gene. The CDR3 runs 15 residues from the cysteine to the phenylalanine. Just the 45-base CDR3 DNA is kept, in frame starting at base 1. The germline V gene specifies SGHRS as CDR1 and YFSETQ as CDR2. To prepare the library, the immunoSEQ multiplex PCR assay was applied. TCRdb retrieved this table from immuneACCESS and kept in-frame rearrangements only. Not all clones are present; in checked studies, unresolved V genes account for under half, and no reason is known for the remainder. The sample has 150,000 to 200,000 clones on record, more than 80% of them singletons. Together, the top ten hold about 1.4% of the sample.

This record comes from a study of control samples from healthy donors and cancer patients (TCRdb year 2020). This clonotype was sampled from a man aged 25 to 45 in good health. Sequencing was done on a sample of blood. Recombination connected TRBV5-1 to TRBJ2-2, and 8 junctional nucleotides match TRBD2. The CDR3 amino acid sequence is: CASNGLAFNTGELFF. The nucleotide sequence reads TGCGCCAGCAACGGACTAGCCTTTAACACCGGGGAGCTGTTTTTT.